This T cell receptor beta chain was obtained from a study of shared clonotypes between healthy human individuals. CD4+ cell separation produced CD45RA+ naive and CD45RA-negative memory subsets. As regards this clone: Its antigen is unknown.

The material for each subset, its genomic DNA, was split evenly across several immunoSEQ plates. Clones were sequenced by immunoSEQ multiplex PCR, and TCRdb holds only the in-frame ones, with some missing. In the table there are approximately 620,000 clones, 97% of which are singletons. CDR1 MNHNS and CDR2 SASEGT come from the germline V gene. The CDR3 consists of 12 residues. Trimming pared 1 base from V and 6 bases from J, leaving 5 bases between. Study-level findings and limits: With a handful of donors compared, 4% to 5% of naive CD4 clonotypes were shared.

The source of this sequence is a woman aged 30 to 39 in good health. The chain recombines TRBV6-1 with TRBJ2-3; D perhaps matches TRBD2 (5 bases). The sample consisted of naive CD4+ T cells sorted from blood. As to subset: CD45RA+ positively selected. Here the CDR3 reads CASSEVADTQYF. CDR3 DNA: TGTGCCAGCAGTGAAGTAGCGGATACGCAGTATTTT.